This TCR beta chain was sequenced for a study of blood T cell repertoires in COVID-19. About the study: COVID-19 samples collected from the United States, Italy and Spain covered acute and convalescent phases. PBMCs, B-cell-depleted T cells, or T cells were the source of the cDNA or gDNA that made up the material.

The CDR3 is made up of 16 amino acids. CDR1 LNHDA and CDR2 SQIVND come from the germline V gene (reference sequence). Losses at the gene ends were 6 bases for V and 2 bases for J; bases not matched to a gene: 12. In the original analysis: Estimated nucleated cell counts came from reference gene primer amplification. This table comes from immunoSEQ multiplex PCR, and its TCRdb copy is limited to in-frame clones, with some not included. V and J calls and clone size are those listed in that table; D and trimming were worked out from the DNA. There are about 21,000 clones in the sample; over 65% occur only once, and approximately 6.6% lies in the top ten.

Specimen: peripheral blood. V gene TRBV19 combines with J gene TRBJ1-2, with TRBD1 matching over 7 bases. The receptor was isolated from a human donor in a cohort sampled during active COVID-19. CDR3 nucleotides: TGTGCCAGTAGCGGGTTTCTGGACAGGACAAACTATGGCTACACCTTC. This codes for CASSGFLDRTNYGYTF.